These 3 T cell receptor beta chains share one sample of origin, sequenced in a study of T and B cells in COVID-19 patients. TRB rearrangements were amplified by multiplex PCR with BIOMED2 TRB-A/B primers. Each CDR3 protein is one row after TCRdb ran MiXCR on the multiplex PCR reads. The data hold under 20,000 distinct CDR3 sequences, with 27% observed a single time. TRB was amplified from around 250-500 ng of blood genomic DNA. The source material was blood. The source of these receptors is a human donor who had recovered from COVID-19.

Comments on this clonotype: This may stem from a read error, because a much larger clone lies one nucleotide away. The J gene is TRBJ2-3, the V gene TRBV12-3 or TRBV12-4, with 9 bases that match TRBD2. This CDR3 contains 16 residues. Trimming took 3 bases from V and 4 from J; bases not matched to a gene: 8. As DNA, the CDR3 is TGTGCCAGCAGTTTGTCCGCTAGCGGGACCGCAGATACGCAGTATTTT. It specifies CASSLSASGTADTQYF.

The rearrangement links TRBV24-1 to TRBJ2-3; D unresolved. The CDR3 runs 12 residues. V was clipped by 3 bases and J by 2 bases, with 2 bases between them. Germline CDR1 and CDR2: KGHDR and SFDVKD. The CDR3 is CATSDPTDTQYF. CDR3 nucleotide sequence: TGTGCCACCAGTGATCCCACAGATACGCAGTATTTT.

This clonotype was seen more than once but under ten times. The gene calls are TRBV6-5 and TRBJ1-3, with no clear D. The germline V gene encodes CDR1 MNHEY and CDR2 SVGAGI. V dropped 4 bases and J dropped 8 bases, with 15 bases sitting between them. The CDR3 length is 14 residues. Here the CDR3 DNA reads TGTGCCAGCAGTTTCAAGACGGGGAAGGACACCATATATTTT. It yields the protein CASSFKTGKDTIYF.